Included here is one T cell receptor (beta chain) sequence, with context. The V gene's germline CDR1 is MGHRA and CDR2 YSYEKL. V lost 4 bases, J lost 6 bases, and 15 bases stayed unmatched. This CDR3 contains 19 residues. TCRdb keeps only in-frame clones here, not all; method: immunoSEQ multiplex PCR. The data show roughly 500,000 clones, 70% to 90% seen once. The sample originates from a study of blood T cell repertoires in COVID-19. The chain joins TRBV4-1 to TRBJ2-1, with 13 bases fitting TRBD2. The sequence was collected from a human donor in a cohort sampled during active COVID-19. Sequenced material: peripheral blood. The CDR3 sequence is CASSPRLAGGPDAGNEQFF. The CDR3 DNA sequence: TGCGCCAGCAGCCCCCGACTAGCGGGAGGACCAGACGCCGGCAATGAGCAGTTCTTC.